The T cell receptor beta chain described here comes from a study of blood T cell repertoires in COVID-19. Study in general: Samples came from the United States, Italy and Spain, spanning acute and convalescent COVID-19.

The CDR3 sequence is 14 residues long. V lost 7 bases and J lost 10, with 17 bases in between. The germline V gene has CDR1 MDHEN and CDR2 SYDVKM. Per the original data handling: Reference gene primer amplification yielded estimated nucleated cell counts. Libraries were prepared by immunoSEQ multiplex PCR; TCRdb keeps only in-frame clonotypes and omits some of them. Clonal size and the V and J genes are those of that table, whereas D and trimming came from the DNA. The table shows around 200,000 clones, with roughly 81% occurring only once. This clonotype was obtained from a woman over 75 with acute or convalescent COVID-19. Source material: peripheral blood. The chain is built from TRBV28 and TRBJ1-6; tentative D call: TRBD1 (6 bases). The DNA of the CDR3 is TGTGCCAGCACTCCACCCTCAGGGGAATCACCCCTCCACTTT. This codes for CASTPPSGESPLHF.